The clone carrying this T cell receptor beta chain was counted ten times or more. With 4 bases removed from V and 1 base from J, the gap between germline ends came to 12 bases. The CDR3 has 15 amino acids. CDR1 is SGHTA and CDR2 is FQGTGA in the germline V gene. One entry per CDR3 protein, called by TCRdb with MiXCR from the reads. Of about 5,800 distinct CDR3 sequences listed, about 9.2% are singletons. The chain employs TRBV7-3 and TRBJ2-3; the D gene is possibly TRBD2 (6 bases). The sequenced material came from CD4+ T cells from synovial fluid. This receptor was taken from a human donor with rheumatoid arthritis. In DNA form, the CDR3 reads TGTGCCAGCAGCTGGAGGCCTAGCGGCACAGATACGCAGTATTTT. Translated, it gives CASSWRPSGTDTQYF.